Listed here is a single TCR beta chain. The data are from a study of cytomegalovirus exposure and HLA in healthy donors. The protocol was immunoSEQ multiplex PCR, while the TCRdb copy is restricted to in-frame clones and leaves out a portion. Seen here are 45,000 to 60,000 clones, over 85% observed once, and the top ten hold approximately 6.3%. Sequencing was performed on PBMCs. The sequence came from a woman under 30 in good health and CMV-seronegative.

Written as DNA, the CDR3 is TGTGCCAGCAGCTCGGGACAACGGGCCTATGGCTACACCTTC. Its translation is CASSSGQRAYGYTF. The chain links TRBV5-4 to TRBJ1-2; tentative D call: TRBD1 (6 bases). This CDR3 is 14 amino acids long. Deletions cut 3 bases from V and 4 bases from J, with 13 bases between. The V gene's germline CDR1 is SGHNT and CDR2 YYREEE (reference sequence).